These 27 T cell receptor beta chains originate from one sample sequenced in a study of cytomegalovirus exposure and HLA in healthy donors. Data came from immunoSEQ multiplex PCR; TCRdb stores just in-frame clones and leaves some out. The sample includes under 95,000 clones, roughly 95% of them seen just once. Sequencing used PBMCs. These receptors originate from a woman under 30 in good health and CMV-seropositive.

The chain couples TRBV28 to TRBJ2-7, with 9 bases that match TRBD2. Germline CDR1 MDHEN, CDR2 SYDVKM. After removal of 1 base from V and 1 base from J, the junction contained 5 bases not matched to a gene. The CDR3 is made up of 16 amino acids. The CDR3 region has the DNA TGTGCCAGCAGTTTATTCGCTAGCGGGAAATCCTACGAGCAGTACTTC. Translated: CASSLFASGKSYEQYF.

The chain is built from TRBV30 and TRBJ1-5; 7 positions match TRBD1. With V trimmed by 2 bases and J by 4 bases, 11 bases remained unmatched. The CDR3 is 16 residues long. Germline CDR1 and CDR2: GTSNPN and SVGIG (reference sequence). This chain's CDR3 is CAWSFTPDRINQPQHF. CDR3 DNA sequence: TGTGCCTGGAGTTTCACTCCGGACAGGATTAATCAGCCCCAGCATTTT.

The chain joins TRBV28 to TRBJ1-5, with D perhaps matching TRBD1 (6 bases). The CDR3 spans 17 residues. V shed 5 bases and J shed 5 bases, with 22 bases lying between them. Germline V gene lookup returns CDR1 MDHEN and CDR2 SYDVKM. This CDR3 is CASSDPGSRDIYQPQHF. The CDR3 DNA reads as TGTGCCAGCAGTGACCCCGGGTCCCGGGACATTTATCAGCCCCAGCATTTT.

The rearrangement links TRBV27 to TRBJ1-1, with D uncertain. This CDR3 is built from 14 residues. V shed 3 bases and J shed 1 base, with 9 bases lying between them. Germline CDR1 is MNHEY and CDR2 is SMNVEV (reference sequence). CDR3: CASSFVDRNTEAFF. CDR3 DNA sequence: TGTGCCAGCAGTTTTGTTGATAGGAACACTGAAGCTTTCTTT.

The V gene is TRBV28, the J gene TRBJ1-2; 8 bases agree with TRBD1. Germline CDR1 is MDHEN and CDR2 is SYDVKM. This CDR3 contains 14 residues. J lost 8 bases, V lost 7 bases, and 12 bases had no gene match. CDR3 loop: CASTRGSTGEGYTF. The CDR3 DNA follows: TGTGCCAGCACCCGGGGGTCGACAGGGGAGGGCTACACCTTC.

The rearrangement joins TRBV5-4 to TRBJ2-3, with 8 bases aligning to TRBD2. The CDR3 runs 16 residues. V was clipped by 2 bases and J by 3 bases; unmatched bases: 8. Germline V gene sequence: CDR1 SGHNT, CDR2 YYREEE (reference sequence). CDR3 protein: CASSFGAAGVTDTQYF. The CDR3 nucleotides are TGTGCCAGCAGCTTCGGGGCAGCGGGAGTTACAGATACGCAGTATTTT.

CDR3 in amino acids: CASSQDGRGGVTEAFF. The CDR3 bases are TGCGCCAGCAGCCAAGATGGGAGGGGGGGAGTCACTGAAGCTTTCTTT. The chain joins TRBV4-1 to TRBJ1-1; perhaps TRBD1 as D (6 bases). The CDR3 extends over 16 amino acids. Per germline, CDR1 MGHRA and CDR2 YSYEKL. Trimming stripped 0 bases from V and 4 bases from J, with 15 bases between.

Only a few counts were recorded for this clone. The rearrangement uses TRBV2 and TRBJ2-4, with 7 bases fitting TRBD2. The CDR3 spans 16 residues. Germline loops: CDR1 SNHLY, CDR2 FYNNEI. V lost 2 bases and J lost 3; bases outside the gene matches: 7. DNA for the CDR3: TGTGCCAGCAGTGAAAGGGGACTATTCGTCAAAAACATTCAGTACTTC. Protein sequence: CASSERGLFVKNIQYF.

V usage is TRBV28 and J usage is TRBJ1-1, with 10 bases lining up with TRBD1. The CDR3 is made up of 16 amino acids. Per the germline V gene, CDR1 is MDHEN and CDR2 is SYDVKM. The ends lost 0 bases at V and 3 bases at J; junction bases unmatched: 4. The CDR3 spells CASSLWGDRGHTEAFF. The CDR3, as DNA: TGTGCCAGCAGTTTATGGGGGGACAGGGGTCACACTGAAGCTTTCTTT. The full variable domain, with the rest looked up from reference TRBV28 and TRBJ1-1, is DVKVTQSSRYLVKRTGEKVFLECVQDMDHENMFWYRQDPGLGLRLIYFSYDVKMKEKGDIPEGYSVSREKKERFSLILESASTNQTSMYLCASSLWGDRGHTEAFFGQGTRLTVV.

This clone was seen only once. The CDR3 region has the DNA TGTGCCAGGCCTACAGGGGAGTACACCGGGGAGCTGTTTTTT. Amino acid sequence: CARPTGEYTGELFF. The genes are TRBV28 and TRBJ2-2, with 7 bases aligning to TRBD1. Germline V lookup: CDR1 MDHEN, CDR2 SYDVKM. This CDR3 is 14 amino acids long. V lost 9 bases to trimming and J lost 3 bases; unmatched junction nucleotides: 7.

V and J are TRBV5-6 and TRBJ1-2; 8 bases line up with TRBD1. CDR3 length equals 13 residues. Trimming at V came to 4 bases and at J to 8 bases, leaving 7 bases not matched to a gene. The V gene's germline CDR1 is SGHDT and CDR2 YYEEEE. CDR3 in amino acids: CASSTRDRLGYTF. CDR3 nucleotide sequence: TGTGCCAGCAGCACGCGGGACAGGCTGGGCTACACCTTC. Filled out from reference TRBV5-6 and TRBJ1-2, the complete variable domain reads DAGVTQSPTHLIKTRGQQVTLRCSPKSGHDTVSWYQQALGQGPQFIFQYYEEEERQRGNFPDRFSGHQFPNYSSELNVNALLLGDSALYLCASSTRDRLGYTFGSGTRLTVV.

The CDR3 spells CASSPLGGDGANVLTF. CDR3 in DNA: TGTGCCAGCTCACCACTCGGGGGGGATGGGGCCAACGTCCTGACTTTC. The chain links TRBV18 to TRBJ2-6; TRBD2 aligns across 8 bases. The CDR3 covers 16 residues. Germline V CDR1 and CDR2: KGHSH, LQKENI. Trimming at V came to 1 base and at J to 3 bases, leaving 2 bases not matched to a gene.

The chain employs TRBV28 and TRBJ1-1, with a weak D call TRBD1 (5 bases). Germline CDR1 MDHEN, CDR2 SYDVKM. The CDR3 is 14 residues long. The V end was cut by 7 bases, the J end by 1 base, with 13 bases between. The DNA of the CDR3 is TGTGCCAGCACGCGAGCCAGGGAGAACACTGAAGCTTTCTTT. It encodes CASTRARENTEAFF.

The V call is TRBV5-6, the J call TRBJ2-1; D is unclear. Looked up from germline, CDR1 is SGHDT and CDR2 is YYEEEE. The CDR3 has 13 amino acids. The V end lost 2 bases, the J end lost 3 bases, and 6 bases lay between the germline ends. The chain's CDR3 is CASSFQYYNEQFF. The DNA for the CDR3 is TGTGCCAGCAGCTTTCAGTACTACAATGAGCAGTTCTTC.

Written as DNA, the CDR3 is TGTGCCAGCAGCTCCGCCTCTGGACAGCACGAGCAGTACTTC. Protein sequence: CASSSASGQHEQYF. The chain couples TRBV5-4 to TRBJ2-7; possibly TRBD1 for D (6 bases). The CDR3 has 14 amino acids. With 3 bases removed from V and 5 bases from J, the gap between germline ends came to 15 bases. In germline, CDR1 is SGHNT, CDR2 YYREEE (reference sequence).

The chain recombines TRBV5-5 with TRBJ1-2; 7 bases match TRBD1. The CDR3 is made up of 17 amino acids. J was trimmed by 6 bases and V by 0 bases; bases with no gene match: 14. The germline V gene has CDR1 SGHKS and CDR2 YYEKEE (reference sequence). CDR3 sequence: CASSLGPGTDSTNGYTF. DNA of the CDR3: TGTGCCAGCAGCTTGGGGCCCGGGACAGACAGTACAAATGGCTACACCTTC.

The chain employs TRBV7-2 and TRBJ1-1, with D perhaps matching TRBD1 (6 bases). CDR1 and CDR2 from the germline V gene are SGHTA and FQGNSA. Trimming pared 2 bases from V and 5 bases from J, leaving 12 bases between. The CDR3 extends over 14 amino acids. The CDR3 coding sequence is TGTGCCAGCAGCTTATACAGGGATTGGACTGAAGCTTTCTTT. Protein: CASSLYRDWTEAFF.

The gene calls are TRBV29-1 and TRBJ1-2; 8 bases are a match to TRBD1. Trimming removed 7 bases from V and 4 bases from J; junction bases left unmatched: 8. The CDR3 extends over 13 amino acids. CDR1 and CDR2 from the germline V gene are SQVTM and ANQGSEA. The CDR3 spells CSAWTGPTYGYTF. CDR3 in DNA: TGCAGCGCTTGGACAGGGCCCACCTATGGCTACACCTTC.

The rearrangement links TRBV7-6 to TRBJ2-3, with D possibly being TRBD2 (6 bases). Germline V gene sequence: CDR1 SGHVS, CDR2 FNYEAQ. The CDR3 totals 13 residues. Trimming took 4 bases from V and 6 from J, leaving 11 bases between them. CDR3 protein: CASSSILADTQYF. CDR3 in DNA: TGTGCCAGCAGCTCTATACTAGCTGATACGCAGTATTTT.

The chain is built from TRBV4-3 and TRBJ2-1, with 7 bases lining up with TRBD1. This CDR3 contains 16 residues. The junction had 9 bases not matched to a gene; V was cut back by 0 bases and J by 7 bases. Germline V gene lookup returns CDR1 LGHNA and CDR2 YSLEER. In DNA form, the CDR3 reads TGCGCCAGCAGCCAAGAACTTATATCCAGGGGGAATGAGCAGTTCTTC. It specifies CASSQELISRGNEQFF.

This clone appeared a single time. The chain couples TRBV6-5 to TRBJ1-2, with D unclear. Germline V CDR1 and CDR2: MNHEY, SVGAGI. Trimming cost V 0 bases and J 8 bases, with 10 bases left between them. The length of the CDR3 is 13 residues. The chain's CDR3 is CASSYSLRSGYTF. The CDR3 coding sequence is TGTGCCAGCAGTTACTCACTACGGTCCGGCTACACCTTC.

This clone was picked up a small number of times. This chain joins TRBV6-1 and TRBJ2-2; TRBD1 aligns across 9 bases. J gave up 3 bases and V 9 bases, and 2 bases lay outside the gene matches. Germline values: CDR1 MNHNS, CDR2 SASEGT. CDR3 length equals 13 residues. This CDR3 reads CASRTGDTGELFF. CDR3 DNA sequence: TGTGCCAGTCGGACAGGGGACACCGGGGAGCTGTTTTTT.

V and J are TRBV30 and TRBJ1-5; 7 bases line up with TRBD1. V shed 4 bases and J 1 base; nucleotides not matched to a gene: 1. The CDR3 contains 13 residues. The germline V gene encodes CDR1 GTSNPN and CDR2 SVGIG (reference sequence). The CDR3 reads CAWNRGSNQPQHF. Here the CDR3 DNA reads TGTGCCTGGAACAGGGGAAGCAATCAGCCCCAGCATTTT.

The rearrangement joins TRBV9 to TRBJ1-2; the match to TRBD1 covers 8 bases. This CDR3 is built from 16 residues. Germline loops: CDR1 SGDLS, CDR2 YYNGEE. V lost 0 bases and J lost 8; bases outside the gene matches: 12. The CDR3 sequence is CASSVVGQGGSEGYTF. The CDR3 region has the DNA TGTGCCAGCAGCGTAGTCGGACAGGGTGGTTCTGAGGGCTACACCTTC.

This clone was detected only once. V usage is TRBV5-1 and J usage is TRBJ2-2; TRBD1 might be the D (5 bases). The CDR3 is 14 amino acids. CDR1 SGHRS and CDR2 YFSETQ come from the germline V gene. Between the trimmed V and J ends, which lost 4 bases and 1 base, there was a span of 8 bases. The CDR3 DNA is TGCGCCAGCAGCATCACAGGGAACACCGGGGAGCTGTTTTTT. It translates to CASSITGNTGELFF.

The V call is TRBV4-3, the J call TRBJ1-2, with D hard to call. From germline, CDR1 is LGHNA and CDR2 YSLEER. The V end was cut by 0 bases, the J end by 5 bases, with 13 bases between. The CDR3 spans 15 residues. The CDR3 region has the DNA TGCGCCAGCAGCCAAGATGTGCGGGGTAATTATGGCTACACCTTC. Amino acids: CASSQDVRGNYGYTF.

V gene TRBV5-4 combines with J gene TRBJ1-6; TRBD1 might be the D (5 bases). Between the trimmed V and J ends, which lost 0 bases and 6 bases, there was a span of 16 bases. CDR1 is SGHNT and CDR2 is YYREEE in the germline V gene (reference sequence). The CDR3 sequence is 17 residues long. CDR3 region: CASSLEGRSTANSPLHF. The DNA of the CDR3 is TGTGCCAGCAGCTTGGAGGGGAGGTCTACGGCTAATTCACCCCTCCACTTT.